The 31 T cell receptor beta chains reported below all come from one sample, sequenced in a study of blood T cells in healthy people across ages. A second roughly 6 to 12 cycle PCR used barcoded and J-beta primers. TCRdb analysed the 5' RACE reads with MiXCR anew, one entry per CDR3 protein. In the table there are approximately 810,000 distinct CDR3 sequences, about 37% of which are singletons. Input material: blood. These receptors were obtained from a man aged 18 to 30 in good health.

The V gene is TRBV7-2, the J gene TRBJ2-7, with 7 positions matching TRBD1. V lost 5 bases, J lost 1 base, and 5 bases stayed unmatched. Germline V gene data show CDR1 as SGHTA and CDR2 as FQGNSA. The CDR3 runs 14 residues. In DNA, the CDR3 is TGTGCCAGCAGCAGAAAGACAGGGTCCTACGAGCAGTACTTC. This translates into CASSRKTGSYEQYF.

The J gene is TRBJ2-5, the V gene TRBV7-9; 8 positions match TRBD1. The CDR3 extends over 15 amino acids. Unmatched junction bases numbered 6, after V lost 1 base and J lost 5 bases. Germline V gene lookup returns CDR1 SEHNR and CDR2 FQNEAQ (reference sequence). CDR3 coding DNA: TGTGCCAGCAGCTTAGTGCCCAGGGGGCGTGAGACCCAGTACTTC. As protein: CASSLVPRGRETQYF.

V and J are TRBV14 and TRBJ2-5; D is undetermined. The CDR3 covers 15 residues. The germline V gene has CDR1 SGHDN and CDR2 FVKESK. Trimming removed 4 bases at V and 3 bases at J, with 15 bases between. CDR3 residues: CASSPHRAFKETQYF. Written as DNA, the CDR3 is TGTGCCAGCAGCCCTCATCGGGCTTTCAAAGAGACCCAGTACTTC.

CDR3 sequence: CASSQEELETQYF. The CDR3 DNA follows: TGTGCCAGCAGCCAAGAAGAGTTGGAGACCCAGTACTTC. The chain links TRBV3-1 to TRBJ2-5, with D uncertain. CDR3 length: 13 residues. V lost 0 bases and J 5 bases, leaving 7 bases between the germline ends. The germline gives CDR1 LGHDT, CDR2 YNNKEL (reference sequence).

This clonotype was observed many times. The rearrangement links TRBV13 to TRBJ2-5; D ambiguous. Germline V gene sequence: CDR1 PRHDT, CDR2 FYEKMQ (reference sequence). V was trimmed by 1 base and J by 2 bases, leaving 2 bases between them. CDR3 length: 12 residues. CDR3 sequence (DNA): TGTGCCAGCAGCTTAGAACAAGAGACCCAGTACTTC. This sequence encodes CASSLEQETQYF.

V is TRBV4-2 and J is TRBJ2-3; D could derive from TRBD1 or TRBD2 (5 bases each). The CDR3 has 16 residues. The V end lost 0 bases, the J end lost 5 bases, and 15 bases lay between the germline ends. CDR1 LGHNA and CDR2 YNFKEQ come from the germline V gene. The CDR3 region is CASSQDGAPGGDTQYF. The CDR3 DNA sequence: TGTGCCAGCAGCCAAGATGGGGCCCCCGGAGGAGATACGCAGTATTTT.

The chain employs TRBV7-2 and TRBJ2-1; 7 nucleotides match TRBD2. V shed 7 bases and J 1 base; nucleotides not matched to a gene: 7. The CDR3 totals 15 residues. Germline assignment: CDR1 SGHTA and CDR2 FQGNSA. The CDR3 sequence: CASNWRGGSYNEQFF. CDR3 sequence (DNA): TGTGCCAGCAACTGGCGCGGGGGTTCCTACAATGAGCAGTTCTTC.

This clonotype was seen a few times. The gene calls are TRBV6-2 or TRBV6-3 and TRBJ2-1, with 7 bases identical to TRBD2. Germline V lookup: CDR1 MNHEY, CDR2 SVGEGT. Unmatched junction bases numbered 9, after V lost 0 bases and J lost 7 bases. This CDR3 has 16 residues. As DNA, the CDR3 is TGTGCCAGCAGTTACTCGAGTACCGGGGGGAGAAATGAGCAGTTCTTC. Residues: CASSYSSTGGRNEQFF.

The rearrangement links TRBV10-2 to TRBJ2-1; D is uncertain. Gene TRBJ2-7 matches the end of the DNA better, so the J call may be wrong. CDR1 and CDR2 (germline): WSHSY, SAAADI. There are 14 residues in the CDR3. CDR3 coding DNA: TGCGCCAGTCTCGACACGAGCTCCTACAATGAGCAGTACTTC. Protein: CASLDTSSYNEQYF.

This rearrangement joins TRBV20-1 to TRBJ2-1; 11 nucleotides align to TRBD2. Germline-derived CDR1 and CDR2 are DFQATT and SNEGSKA (reference sequence). V was pared by 1 base and J by 1 base, with 3 bases of the junction left unmatched. This CDR3 contains 16 residues. The chain's CDR3 is CSARVRTSGSYNEQFF. The CDR3 bases are TGCAGTGCTAGAGTAAGGACTAGCGGGTCCTACAATGAGCAGTTCTTC.

Concerning this clonotype itself: A single base separates this from a much larger clone, so it may be a read error. The chain is built from TRBV9 and TRBJ2-1, with 7 nucleotides matching TRBD1. Looked up from germline, CDR1 is SGDLS and CDR2 is YYNGEE. The CDR3 totals 14 residues. V lost 6 bases and J lost 11; bases outside the gene matches: 14. The CDR3 spells CASKRGQSTKQQFF. The CDR3 region has the DNA TGTGCCAGCAAGAGGGGACAGTCAACGAAACAGCAGTTCTTC.

V and J are TRBV30 and TRBJ2-5; weak D call: TRBD1 (6 bases). The J call may not be correct, given that the DNA end is closer to TRBJ2-7. Germline loops: CDR1 GTSNPN, CDR2 SVGIG (reference sequence). The CDR3 length is 13 residues. CDR3 DNA: TGTGCCTGGAAAACAGGGTCGTTTTACGAGCAGTACTTC. Translation gives CAWKTGSFYEQYF.

This clonotype occurred a few times. J is TRBJ1-1 and V is TRBV29-1; 7 bases are shared with TRBD1. CDR1 and CDR2 (germline): SQVTM, ANQGSEA. J lost 5 bases, V lost 2 bases, and 5 bases had no gene match. CDR3 length: 13 residues. CDR3 DNA: TGCAGCGTTGAACCGGGACAGACGACTGAAGCTTTCTTT. As protein: CSVEPGQTTEAFF. Full variable domain (remainder filled in from reference TRBV29-1 and TRBJ1-1): SAVISQKPSRDICQRGTSLTIQCQVDSQVTMMFWYRQQPGQSLTLIATANQGSEATYESGFVIDKFPISRPNLTFSTLTVSNMSPEDSSIYLCSVEPGQTTEAFFGQGTRLTVV.

This chain connects TRBV29-1 to TRBJ2-7, with D uncertain. Trimming stripped 4 bases from V and 5 bases from J, with 12 bases between. CDR1 SQVTM and CDR2 ANQGSEA come from the germline V gene. The CDR3 spans 12 residues. The CDR3 here is CSVGQVADEQYF. CDR3 bases: TGCAGCGTTGGTCAGGTCGCTGACGAGCAGTACTTC.

This chain connects TRBV30 to TRBJ2-1; D may be TRBD1 (6 bases). The germline CDR1 and CDR2 sequences are GTSNPN and SVGIG (reference sequence). The V and J ends lost 3 bases and 2 bases respectively, with 8 bases between them. The CDR3 loop spans 13 amino acids. The chain's CDR3 is CAWSRGAYNEQFF. The DNA of the CDR3 is TGTGCCTGGAGCAGGGGAGCCTACAATGAGCAGTTCTTC.

The V call is TRBV29-1, the J call TRBJ1-1; TRBD1 aligns across 9 bases. The V gene end was trimmed by 5 bases and the J gene end by 4 bases; junction bases not matched to a gene: 20. Germline V gene lookup returns CDR1 SQVTM and CDR2 ANQGSEA. The CDR3 extends over 18 amino acids. The CDR3 protein is CSVFVVADRGFRGTEAFF. As DNA, the CDR3 is TGCAGCGTTTTTGTTGTCGCGGACAGGGGTTTTCGGGGCACTGAAGCTTTCTTT.

The chain combines TRBV20-1 with TRBJ2-2; 9 bases are shared with TRBD1. Trimming took 1 base from V and 1 from J; bases not matched to a gene: 1. The germline CDR1 and CDR2 sequences are DFQATT and SNEGSKA (reference sequence). This CDR3 has 15 residues. The DNA of the CDR3 is TGCAGTGCTAGAGGGACAGGGGTGAACACCGGGGAGCTGTTTTTT. Translation: CSARGTGVNTGELFF.

In its sample, this clonotype was seen a few times. J is TRBJ1-1 and V is TRBV28, with 8 bases aligning to TRBD1. The trim removed 5 bases at V and 6 bases at J, leaving 11 bases unmatched. Germline assignment: CDR1 MDHEN and CDR2 SYDVKM. The CDR3 length is 15 residues. Here the CDR3 reads CASSPQTGGRAEAFF. The CDR3 DNA follows: TGTGCCAGCAGTCCACAAACAGGGGGAAGGGCTGAAGCTTTCTTT.

The genes are TRBV2 and TRBJ1-2; 10 nucleotides match TRBD1. The germline V gene encodes CDR1 SNHLY and CDR2 FYNNEI. The CDR3 contains 14 residues. The J segment lost 3 bases and the V segment lost 6 bases, leaving 4 bases of the junction unmatched. CDR3 sequence: CASRRQGADYGYTF. In nucleotides, the CDR3 is TGTGCCAGCAGAAGACAGGGGGCGGACTATGGCTACACCTTC. Complete variable domain (other parts from reference TRBV2 and TRBJ1-2): EPEVTQTPSHQVTQMGQEVILRCVPISNHLYFYWYRQILGQKVEFLVSFYNNEISEKSEIFDDQFSVERPDGSNFTLKIRSTKLEDSAMYFCASRRQGADYGYTFGSGTRLTVV.

There are many counts of this clonotype. The chain recombines TRBV5-6 with TRBJ2-4, with a weak D call TRBD2 (5 bases). This CDR3 comprises 16 residues. Germline assignment: CDR1 SGHDT and CDR2 YYEEEE. Trimming shortened V by 1 base and J by 0 bases, and 11 bases separated the two germline ends. Here the CDR3 DNA reads TGTGCCAGCAGCTTGCTTCGGGGTCTAGCCAAAAACATTCAGTACTTC. The encoded protein is CASSLLRGLAKNIQYF.

Turning to this clonotype: With a much larger clone just one base away, this may be a read error. The V gene is TRBV7-9, the J gene TRBJ1-6; D gene ambiguous. Germline V gene sequence: CDR1 SEHNR, CDR2 FQNEAQ (reference sequence). This CDR3 is 12 amino acids long. The CDR3 spells CASSFVNSPPHF. The CDR3, as DNA: TGTGCCAGCAGCTTTGTCAATTCACCCCCCCACTTT.

This clonotype was observed many times. The V call is TRBV12-3 or TRBV12-4, the J call TRBJ2-7; D is undetermined. There are 13 residues in the CDR3. V lost 6 bases, J lost 4 bases, and 13 bases lay in between. CDR3 region: CASRDRVGYEQYF. The DNA for the CDR3 is TGTGCCAGCAGGGACCGCGTAGGGTACGAGCAGTACTTC.

This clonotype was detected ten times or more. The V call is TRBV18, the J call TRBJ1-4; TRBD1 might be the D (5 bases). CDR3 length: 15 amino acids. Trimming took off 1 base at V and 8 bases at J, with 14 bases between the two ends. Germline CDR1 and CDR2: KGHSH and LQKENI. The CDR3 sequence is CASSPRSGQGEKLFF. CDR3 nucleotides: TGTGCCAGCTCACCACGTTCAGGGCAAGGCGAAAAACTGTTTTTT. The full variable domain, completed using reference TRBV18 and TRBJ1-4, is NAGVMQNPRHLVRRRGQEARLRCSPMKGHSHVYWYRQLPEEGLKFMVYLQKENIIDESGMPKERFSAEFPKEGPSILRIQQVVRGDSAAYFCASSPRSGQGEKLFFGSGTQLSVL.

About this clonotype itself: A much larger clone lies one base from this, so it may be a read error. The chain carries TRBV4-1 and TRBJ2-7; D perhaps matches TRBD1 (5 bases). V lost 4 bases and J lost 7, with 23 bases in between. This CDR3 contains 16 residues. CDR1 and CDR2 (germline): MGHRA, YSYEKL. DNA for the CDR3: TGCGCCAGCAGCCCCCAGGGTGGAGAAGGGTACGATGAGCAGTACTTC. It specifies CASSPQGGEGYDEQYF.

Details on this clonotype: Its ends do not fully match the called genes, so a read error is possible. The chain links TRBV7-3 to TRBJ2-3, with D possibly being TRBD1 (6 bases). Germline lookup yields CDR1 SGHTA and CDR2 FQGTGA. CDR3 length equals 15 residues. The CDR3 DNA reads TGTGCTAGCAGCCCAACTACAGGGATGGTGGATACGCAGTATTTT. Its translation is CASSPTTGMVDTQYF.

This clonotype was counted only a few times. CDR3 sequence reads: CASGLDRGETQYF. The CDR3 coding sequence is TGTGCTAGTGGTTTAGACAGGGGAGAGACCCAGTACTTC. The chain is built from TRBV12-5 and TRBJ2-5; 8 bases align to TRBD1. The CDR3 has 13 amino acids. V lost 3 bases and J lost 4; bases outside the gene matches: 1. The germline CDR1 and CDR2 sequences are LGHNT and FRNRAP.

About this clonotype: The germline gene is not matched at one end of the junction; a read error may be the cause. The chain carries TRBV9 and TRBJ1-2, with TRBD1 matching over 7 bases. CDR3 length: 15 residues. Germline V gene sequence: CDR1 SGDLS, CDR2 YYNGEE. The CDR3, as DNA: TGTGCCAGCAGCGCCGGACAGGTTGAGGATCATGGCCACACCTTC. Encoded protein: CASSAGQVEDHGHTF.

The chain joins TRBV30 to TRBJ1-2; weak D call: TRBD1 (6 bases). The germline CDR1 and CDR2 sequences are GTSNPN and SVGIG (reference sequence). This CDR3 is 13 amino acids long. V dropped 0 bases and J dropped 11 bases, with 16 bases sitting between them. CDR3 sequence reads: CAWSVRSRGGYTF. In DNA form, the CDR3 reads TGTGCCTGGAGTGTACGGTCCAGGGGCGGGTACACCTTC.

This clonotype appeared a few times. CDR3 sequence: CASSQVTGGKGNTIYF. In nucleotides, the CDR3 is TGCGCCAGCAGCCAGGTGACAGGGGGTAAAGGAAACACCATATATTTT. The chain uses TRBV4-1 and TRBJ1-3; 9 bases fit TRBD1. This CDR3 spans 16 amino acids. V dropped 3 bases and J dropped 4; count of bases not matched to a gene: 7. Germline V gene sequence: CDR1 MGHRA, CDR2 YSYEKL.

This chain links TRBV20-1 with TRBJ2-4; D uncertain. With the DNA end fitting TRBJ2-7 better, the J assignment may be wrong. Germline V gives CDR1 DFQATT, CDR2 SNEGSKA (reference sequence). This CDR3 comprises 13 residues. DNA of the CDR3: TGCAGTGCTAGAGGCAGTTGGATCTACGAGCAGTACTTC. Translation gives CSARGSWIYEQYF.

The genes are TRBV5-5 and TRBJ2-4; D not certain. V was cut by 0 bases and J by 4 bases, with 5 bases left in between. The CDR3 runs 13 residues. Germline V CDR1 and CDR2: SGHKS, YYEKEE (reference sequence). This CDR3 is CASSLGQKNIQYF. The CDR3, as DNA: TGTGCCAGCAGCTTGGGCCAGAAAAACATTCAGTACTTC.